The 18 T cell receptor beta chains given below trace back to one sample, sequenced in a study of T-cell memory formation after mild COVID-19. TCRdb reprocessed the 5' RACE reads with MiXCR, giving one entry per CDR3 protein. The table shows tens of thousands of distinct CDR3 sequences, with approximately 13% occurring only once. The material sequenced was PBMCs or a T cell subset sorted from them (not recorded which). The origin of the receptors is an adult woman who had mild COVID-19 (a few samples of this study predate the infection). Cell type and time point are not known.

This clonotype has only a few counts. This chain uses TRBV7-2 with TRBJ2-7; D might be TRBD1 (6 bases). The V gene lost 5 bases and the J gene lost 2 bases, with 19 bases spanning the gap. Germline CDR1 is SGHTA and CDR2 is FQGNSA. The CDR3 extends over 16 amino acids. CDR3 sequence: CASSARRQGIAYEQYF. Written as DNA, the CDR3 is TGTGCCAGCAGCGCCCGCCGCCAGGGGATTGCCTACGAGCAGTACTTC.

This clonotype was counted only a few times. The CDR3 region has the DNA TGCGCCAGCAGCTTAGGACAGGGGGAATCCTACAATGAGCAGTTCTTC. Protein: CASSLGQGESYNEQFF. This chain joins TRBV5-1 and TRBJ2-1; TRBD1 aligns across 10 bases. The V segment lost 2 bases and the J segment 1 base; nucleotides outside the gene matches: 3. The CDR3 consists of 16 residues. Germline V CDR1 and CDR2: SGHRS, YFSETQ.

The J gene is TRBJ2-7, the V gene TRBV5-1; either TRBD1 or TRBD2 may supply D (5 bases each). This CDR3 contains 17 residues. CDR1 and CDR2 from the germline V gene are SGHRS and YFSETQ. Trimming took 3 bases from V and 8 from J, leaving 27 bases between them. This CDR3 is CASSSGGYYGDPFQQYF. The CDR3 DNA is TGCGCCAGCAGCTCAGGAGGATACTACGGGGACCCATTCCAGCAGTACTTC.

This clonotype was counted many times. The chain employs TRBV7-9 and TRBJ1-1; D not resolved. CDR1 SEHNR and CDR2 FQNEAQ come from the germline V gene (reference sequence). Trimming cost V 5 bases and J 4 bases, with 5 bases left between them. The CDR3 length is 11 residues. CDR3 amino acids: CASSLGTEAFF. CDR3 DNA: TGTGCCAGCAGCCTGGGCACTGAAGCTTTCTTT.

This chain connects TRBV5-7 to TRBJ1-5, with a weak D call TRBD1 (6 bases). TRBV5-7 is given ORF status, its function remaining uncertain. The CDR3 totals 14 residues. The ends were cut back, 3 bases at V and 6 bases at J, with 13 bases in the middle. CDR3 DNA: TGTGCCAGCAGCTCCGGACAGAAGGGTCAGCCCCAGCATTTT. This codes for CASSSGQKGQPQHF.

The chain employs TRBV6-2 or TRBV6-3 and TRBJ2-7, with 10 bases lining up with TRBD2. Per the germline V gene, CDR1 is MNHEY and CDR2 is SVGEGT. CDR3 length: 15 residues. The J segment lost 0 bases and the V segment lost 2 bases, leaving 1 base of the junction unmatched. DNA for the CDR3: TGTGCCAGCAGTTACACTAGCGGGAACTCCTACGAGCAGTACTTC. Protein: CASSYTSGNSYEQYF.

The rearrangement uses TRBV19 and TRBJ1-3; D is undetermined. Germline V CDR1 and CDR2: LNHDA, SQIVND (reference sequence). Trimming removed 4 bases at V and 2 bases at J, with 9 bases between. There are 14 residues in the CDR3. The DNA for the CDR3 is TGTGCCAGTAGTAACGCAGGAGCTGGAAACACCATATATTTT. Amino acid sequence: CASSNAGAGNTIYF.

This clonotype came up many times. This sequence joins TRBV27 and TRBJ2-3, with 9 bases matching TRBD2. The CDR3 has 15 residues. Trimming took 7 bases from V and 4 from J; bases not matched to a gene: 9. Germline values: CDR1 MNHEY, CDR2 SMNVEV (reference sequence). DNA of the CDR3: TGTGCCAGCATCGAGGCGGGAGGGCCGCCAGATACGCAGTATTTT. Its protein product is CASIEAGGPPDTQYF.

V gene TRBV27 combines with J gene TRBJ2-1, with D possibly being TRBD2 (5 bases). Germline-derived CDR1 and CDR2 are MNHEY and SMNVEV (reference sequence). V was pared by 2 bases and J by 5 bases, with 7 bases between. This CDR3 region has 13 residues. Here the CDR3 DNA reads TGTGCCAGCAGTTTAACCGGGAACAATGAGCAGTTCTTC. It codes for CASSLTGNNEQFF.

The gene calls are TRBV7-9 and TRBJ2-7; 8 bases map to TRBD2. The ends lost 8 bases at V and 6 bases at J; junction bases unmatched: 6. The CDR3 has 12 amino acids. Germline V gene data show CDR1 as SEHNR and CDR2 as FQNEAQ (reference sequence). CDR3 amino acids: CASERGGIEQYF. The DNA for the CDR3 is TGTGCCAGCGAACGGGGGGGGATCGAGCAGTACTTC. Supplemented by reference TRBV7-9 and TRBJ2-7, the full variable domain reads DTGVSQNPRHKITKRGQNVTFRCDPISEHNRLYWYRQTLGQGPEFLTYFQNEAQLEKSRLLSDRFSAERPKGSFSTLEIQRTEQGDSAMYLCASERGGIEQYFGPGTRLTVT.

The table lists this clonotype with a few counts. V and J are TRBV6-6 and TRBJ2-7; D is perhaps TRBD1 (6 bases). The ends were cut back, 6 bases at V and 2 bases at J, with 14 bases in the middle. The CDR3 has 14 residues. In germline, CDR1 is MNHNY, CDR2 SVGAGI (reference sequence). The CDR3 region is CASSRRTEAYEQYF. As DNA, the CDR3 is TGTGCCAGCAGCCGGCGGACAGAGGCCTACGAGCAGTACTTC.

The rearrangement uses TRBV24-1 and TRBJ2-3, with TRBD2 matching 9 bases. In germline, CDR1 is KGHDR, CDR2 SFDVKD. Germline trimming cut 1 base from V and 2 bases from J; bases unmatched to any gene: 3. This CDR3 spans 16 amino acids. The CDR3 loop reads CATSDFSSGTTDTQYF. The CDR3 DNA sequence: TGTGCCACCAGTGATTTTTCTAGCGGGACCACAGATACGCAGTATTTT.

V gene TRBV5-1 combines with J gene TRBJ2-7; D gene uncertain. Germline lookup yields CDR1 SGHRS and CDR2 YFSETQ. V lost 0 bases and J 3 bases, leaving 10 bases between the germline ends. CDR3 size: 14 residues. In nucleotides, the CDR3 is TGCGCCAGCAGCTTGGTTGCTCCCCACTACGAGCAGTACTTC. Amino acids: CASSLVAPHYEQYF.

This clonotype has just a few counts. The chain joins TRBV7-9 to TRBJ2-1; 7 nucleotides align to TRBD1. CDR3 size: 15 residues. Germline V CDR1 and CDR2: SEHNR, FQNEAQ (reference sequence). With V trimmed by 5 bases and J by 2 bases, 6 bases remained unmatched. This CDR3 is CASSPRDRTYNEQFF. CDR3 coding DNA: TGTGCCAGCAGCCCCAGGGACAGAACCTACAATGAGCAGTTCTTC. Full variable domain (rest looked up from reference TRBV7-9 and TRBJ2-1): DTGVSQNPRHKITKRGQNVTFRCDPISEHNRLYWYRQTLGQGPEFLTYFQNEAQLEKSRLLSDRFSAERPKGSFSTLEIQRTEQGDSAMYLCASSPRDRTYNEQFFGPGTRLTVL.

This clonotype was detected ten times or more. The chain carries TRBV6-6 and TRBJ2-3; the D is unclear. Trimming left V 10 bases short and J 6 bases short, with 8 bases between. In germline, CDR1 is MNHNY, CDR2 SVGAGI (reference sequence). The CDR3 consists of 10 residues. The CDR3 loop reads CATARDTQYF. CDR3 DNA sequence: TGTGCCACCGCCCGTGATACGCAGTATTTT.

This clonotype was found a few times. V is TRBV29-1 and J is TRBJ2-1; 15 nucleotides match TRBD2. The CDR3 extends over 15 amino acids. The junction had 7 bases not matched to a gene; V was cut back by 4 bases and J by 9 bases. Germline CDR1 reads SQVTM; CDR2 reads ANQGSEA. This CDR3 is CSVARTSGGAGEQFF. The CDR3 DNA follows: TGCAGCGTTGCTAGGACTAGCGGGGGGGCAGGTGAGCAGTTCTTC.

The sample holds a few counts of this clonotype. This chain links TRBV12-3 or TRBV12-4 with TRBJ1-2; no firm D call. The V end was cut by 3 bases, the J end by 5 bases, with 13 bases between. The CDR3 is 14 residues long. The CDR3 sequence: CASSFIGDRYGYTF. CDR3 DNA: TGTGCCAGCAGTTTTATCGGAGATCGGTATGGCTACACCTTC.

The genes are TRBV20-1 and TRBJ1-1, with a weak D call TRBD1 (6 bases). This CDR3 has 17 amino acids. Trimming took off 1 base at V and 2 bases at J, with 20 bases between the two ends. Germline V gene data show CDR1 as DFQATT and CDR2 as SNEGSKA (reference sequence). For the CDR3, the DNA is TGCAGTGCTAGAGTTAGTCCAGGAAAGGGGGAAAACACTGAAGCTTTCTTT. Translated, it gives CSARVSPGKGENTEAFF.